This record covers a single T cell receptor (beta chain). Its cognate antigen is unknown. The sample is drawn from a study of shared clonotypes between healthy human individuals. Study conclusions and caveats: Donor scarcity curtailed the genetic and exposure-history diversity represented herein.

Sorted-subset replicate PCR reactions were performed with around 210 ng DNA, corresponding to roughly 30,000 T cell genomes. The protocol was immunoSEQ multiplex PCR, while the TCRdb copy is restricted to in-frame clones and leaves out a portion. The data contain some 1.5 million clones, 98% of them singletons. Splitting of CD4+ cells produced CD45RA+ naive and CD45RA-negative memory subsets. This CDR3 region has 14 residues. With 3 bases clipped from V and 3 bases from J, the junction kept 2 bases outside the gene matches. Germline V gene data show CDR1 as MDHEN and CDR2 as SYDVKM. The chain has TRBV28 and TRBJ2-7; 10 bases agree with TRBD1. The clonotype originates from a man between 25 and 39 years old in good health. The material sequenced was naive CD4+ T cells sorted from blood. Subset indicated: CD45RA+ positively selected. In DNA form, the CDR3 reads TGTGCCAGCAGTTTCCGGGACAGGGGCTACGAGCAGTACTTC. Its translation: CASSFRDRGYEQYF.